These 16 T cell receptor beta chains were all obtained from the same sample, sequenced in a study of multiple sclerosis patients with progressive multifocal leukoencephalopathy. Libraries were prepared by immunoSEQ multiplex PCR; TCRdb keeps only in-frame clonotypes and omits some of them. The sample carries about 31,000 clones, 80% to 90% recorded once. Time point reported: time of PML onset. Specimen: PBMCs, collected from a patient treated with natalizumab. These receptors originate from a middle-aged woman with progressive multifocal leukoencephalopathy.

This clone was seen just once. V is TRBV13 and J is TRBJ2-7; 9 nucleotides agree with TRBD1. This CDR3 comprises 14 residues. J gave up 3 bases and V 5 bases, and 5 bases lay outside the gene matches. CDR1 PRHDT and CDR2 FYEKMQ come from the germline V gene (reference sequence). The CDR3 spells CASSQGTGNYEQYF. CDR3 sequence (DNA): TGTGCCAGCAGCCAGGGGACAGGGAACTACGAGCAGTACTTC.

The rearrangement uses TRBV29-1 and TRBJ2-5, with 7 bases aligning to TRBD2. The closer fit of TRBJ2-7 to the DNA end suggests the J call may be wrong. Germline V gene lookup returns CDR1 SQVTM and CDR2 ANQGSEA. The CDR3 has 15 residues. DNA for the CDR3: TGCAGCGTTGAGGGGAGGGCAGGTTCGAGCTACGAGCAGTACTTC. Protein sequence: CSVEGRAGSSYEQYF.

The chain joins TRBV19 to TRBJ1-5; D is possibly TRBD1 (6 bases). The CDR3 is 15 residues long. Germline loops: CDR1 LNHDA, CDR2 SQIVND (reference sequence). Trimming took 1 base from V and 3 from J, leaving 10 bases between them. The CDR3 sequence: CASSIAGQYNQPQHF. As DNA, the CDR3 is TGTGCCAGTAGTATAGCCGGACAGTACAATCAGCCCCAGCATTTT. The variable domain in full, with the rest retrieved from reference TRBV19 and TRBJ1-5, is DGGITQSPKYLFRKEGQNVTLSCEQNLNHDAMYWYRQDPGQGLRLIYYSQIVNDFQKGDIAEGYSVSREKKESFPLTVTSAQKNPTAFYLCASSIAGQYNQPQHFGDGTRLSIL.

V and J are TRBV4-1 and TRBJ2-1, with TRBD2 matching over 11 bases. V shed 0 bases, J shed 10 bases, and the junction held 11 bases outside the gene matches. CDR3 length: 17 residues. Germline V gene lookup returns CDR1 MGHRA and CDR2 YSYEKL. This CDR3 reads CASSQERVLAGGKEQFF. In DNA form, the CDR3 reads TGCGCCAGCAGCCAAGAAAGGGTCCTAGCGGGAGGCAAGGAGCAGTTCTTC.

This clone was recorded a few times. The gene calls are TRBV6-1 and TRBJ2-1, with 9 bases aligning to TRBD2. CDR3 length: 15 amino acids. Germline-derived CDR1 and CDR2 are MNHNS and SASEGT. V lost 2 bases to trimming and J lost 8 bases; unmatched junction nucleotides: 7. This CDR3 reads CASSEQAGGSDEQFF. DNA for the CDR3: TGTGCCAGCAGTGAACAAGCGGGAGGTTCCGATGAGCAGTTCTTC.

The chain carries TRBV6-1 and TRBJ1-2; TRBD1 matches at 8 bases. From germline, CDR1 is MNHNS and CDR2 SASEGT. This CDR3 spans 13 amino acids. Trimming removed 6 bases from V and 8 bases from J; junction bases left unmatched: 8. CDR3 sequence: CASRKGQGRGYTF. CDR3 nucleotide sequence: TGTGCCAGCAGAAAAGGACAGGGAAGGGGCTACACCTTC.

The gene calls are TRBV2 and TRBJ2-7; D is uncertain. CDR1 SNHLY and CDR2 FYNNEI come from the germline V gene. This CDR3 contains 13 residues. V was cut by 6 bases and J by 0 bases, with 9 bases left in between. The CDR3 DNA is TGTGCCAGCAGCCGGACGGCCTCCTACGAGCAGTACTTC. Translated: CASSRTASYEQYF.

About this clone: Compared with germline, one end of the junction differs, possibly owing to a read error. The CDR3: CASSLAGQGTGYTF. CDR3 coding DNA: TGTGCCAGCAGCCTAGCGGGACAGGGAACCGGCTACACCTTC. V usage is TRBV7-9 and J usage is TRBJ1-2; 9 bases map to TRBD1. This CDR3 spans 14 amino acids. CDR1 is SEHNR and CDR2 is FQNEAQ in the germline V gene (reference sequence).

The V and J genes are TRBV6-5 and TRBJ2-2, with D tentatively TRBD1 (5 bases). Per the germline V gene, CDR1 is MNHEY and CDR2 is SVGAGI. Trimming shortened V by 4 bases and J by 5 bases, and 11 bases separated the two germline ends. The CDR3 loop spans 14 amino acids. The CDR3 nucleotides read TGTGCCAGCAGTTTCCAGGGCCGAACCGGGGAGCTGTTTTTT. Translated: CASSFQGRTGELFF.

The chain combines TRBV19 with TRBJ2-5, with 7 bases matching TRBD2. The ends lost 7 bases at V and 1 base at J; junction bases unmatched: 9. CDR3 size: 15 residues. CDR1 is LNHDA, CDR2 SQIVND, per germline (reference sequence). CDR3 sequence (DNA): TGTGCCAGTAAGGATGATAGCGGGTCCCAAGAGACCCAGTACTTC. Amino acid sequence: CASKDDSGSQETQYF.

The V gene is TRBV2, the J gene TRBJ2-5, with a tentative D call TRBD1 (6 bases). Germline-derived CDR1 and CDR2 are SNHLY and FYNNEI. V lost 2 bases to trimming and J lost 1 base, with 11 bases between them. This CDR3 region has 15 residues. In DNA, the CDR3 is TGTGCCAGCAGTGAATGGCAGGGGTTCCAAGAGACCCAGTACTTC. Amino acids: CASSEWQGFQETQYF.

The chain links TRBV18 to TRBJ2-3; D gene unclear. The CDR3 covers 13 residues. V lost 1 base to trimming and J lost 2 bases, with 4 bases between them. The germline CDR1 and CDR2 sequences are KGHSH and LQKENI. This chain's CDR3 is CASSPRFTDTQYF. DNA for the CDR3: TGTGCCAGCTCACCACGGTTCACAGATACGCAGTATTTT. The complete variable domain, with remaining parts taken from reference TRBV18 and TRBJ2-3, reads NAGVMQNPRHLVRRRGQEARLRCSPMKGHSHVYWYRQLPEEGLKFMVYLQKENIIDESGMPKERFSAEFPKEGPSILRIQQVVRGDSAAYFCASSPRFTDTQYFGPGTRLTVL.

The CDR3 loop reads CASGWRDRADGYTF. CDR3 DNA: TGCGCCAGTGGGTGGAGGGACAGGGCTGATGGCTACACCTTC. This chain uses TRBV4-1 with TRBJ1-2; 9 bases match TRBD1. Germline CDR1 reads MGHRA; CDR2 reads YSYEKL. The junction had 11 bases not matched to a gene; V was cut back by 9 bases and J by 6 bases. CDR3 length equals 14 residues.

This chain links TRBV15 with TRBJ1-1; TRBD1 matches at 12 bases. CDR1 is LNHNV and CDR2 is YYDKDF in the germline V gene (reference sequence). J gave up 5 bases and V 3 bases, and 4 bases lay outside the gene matches. The CDR3 loop spans 15 amino acids. CDR3 bases: TGTGCCACCAGCAGGGGACAGGGGGCGAGGACTGAAGCTTTCTTT. Protein: CATSRGQGARTEAFF.

The V gene is TRBV7-2, the J gene TRBJ1-3, with D possibly matching TRBD1 (5 bases). The CDR3 totals 15 residues. V was cut by 5 bases and J by 1 base, with 12 bases left in between. Per the germline V gene, CDR1 is SGHTA and CDR2 is FQGNSA. The CDR3, as DNA: TGTGCCAGCAGCCCCTCGGGGGGGTCTGGAAACACCATATATTTT. It encodes CASSPSGGSGNTIYF.

The chain uses TRBV7-6 and TRBJ2-2; D tentatively reads TRBD1 or TRBD2 (5 bases each). This CDR3 comprises 13 residues. The germline V gene encodes CDR1 SGHVS and CDR2 FNYEAQ. V lost 4 bases, J lost 6 bases, and 9 bases lay in between. CDR3 nucleotides: TGTGCCAGCAGCTGGGGACGAGCCGGGGAGCTGTTTTTT. Protein product: CASSWGRAGELFF.